This T cell receptor beta chain was obtained from a study of radiation and T cells in renal cell carcinoma. Whole-study context: Nephrectomy followed 15 Gy stereotactic body radiation by 4 weeks.

The data were produced by immunoSEQ multiplex PCR, yet TCRdb's version contains in-frame clones alone and is incomplete. The table records 90,000 to 100,000 clones, approximately 86% of them present only once. This clone appeared a few times. The time point was: baseline pretreatment blood. The treatment is: 15 Gy SBRT to primary tumor, nephrectomy 4 weeks later. The tumor was a clear cell renal cell carcinoma. V dropped 2 bases and J dropped 7 bases, with 5 bases sitting between them. Germline CDR1 reads SQVTM; CDR2 reads ANQGSEA. This CDR3 is built from 11 residues. This sequence originates from a man between 45 and 60 years old with renal cell carcinoma. J is TRBJ1-4 and V is TRBV29-1; D gene uncertain. The sequences come from blood, collected from a patient whose treatment included radiotherapy and nephrectomy. CDR3 DNA: TGCAGCGTTGAATGGAGTGAAAAACTGTTTTTT. Translated, it gives CSVEWSEKLFF.